The 20 T cell receptor beta chains given below trace back to one sample, sequenced in a study of a mutant IDH1 vaccine in newly diagnosed glioma listed by TCRdb under 2021. Libraries were prepared through the immunoSEQ multiplex PCR assay. The clones in this table, taken by TCRdb from immuneACCESS, are in-frame only. Not every clone is retained; where verified, under half of the shortfall comes from an unresolved V gene, and the cause of the rest is unknown. The sample table lists about 36,000 clones, roughly 76% of them with a count of one. The ten largest clones represent around 10% of the sample. This specimen's time point label, per the study, means: week 5, during vaccination. Every vaccine dose consisted of 300 ug of a 20-mer mutant IDH1 peptide in Montanide, administered subcutaneously together with topical imiquimod. These receptors have no known antigen. The sample consisted of PBMCs, taken from a glioma patient whose treatment included an IDH1 peptide vaccine. The receptor set was obtained from a man in his fifties or sixties with glioma.

The V and J genes are TRBV11-3 and TRBJ1-1, with a weak D call TRBD1 (5 bases). The CDR3 sequence is 15 residues long. Deletions cut 5 bases from V and 1 base from J, with 14 bases between. The germline CDR1 and CDR2 sequences are SGHNT and YENEEA. DNA for the CDR3: TGTGCCAGCAGCCCCCGGGGACGCTCGAACACTGAAGCTTTCTTT. It translates to CASSPRGRSNTEAFF.

The chain carries TRBV9 and TRBJ1-1; 7 bases match TRBD1. The junction had 7 bases not matched to a gene; V was cut back by 4 bases and J by 4 bases. Germline CDR1 and CDR2: SGDLS and YYNGEE. The CDR3 length is 14 residues. CDR3 amino acids: CASSSTGTATEAFF. CDR3 nucleotide sequence: TGTGCCAGCAGCTCAACTGGGACAGCCACTGAAGCTTTCTTT.

The rearrangement joins TRBV7-6 to TRBJ2-3; D might be TRBD1 (6 bases). The CDR3 has 16 amino acids. Germline V gene data show CDR1 as SGHVS and CDR2 as FNYEAQ. The V end lost 3 bases, the J end lost 1 base, and 14 bases lay between the germline ends. The CDR3 is CASSLTTGTRTDTQYF. In nucleotides, the CDR3 is TGTGCCAGCAGCTTGACTACAGGGACCCGCACAGATACGCAGTATTTT.

The rearrangement uses TRBV4-1 and TRBJ2-5; D not resolved. Per germline, CDR1 MGHRA and CDR2 YSYEKL. Trimming removed 8 bases from V and 1 base from J, with 11 bases in between. CDR3 length equals 13 residues. For the CDR3, the DNA is TGCGCCAGCGGGTTGACACCCCAAGAGACCCAGTACTTC. Its protein product is CASGLTPQETQYF.

The chain recombines TRBV29-1 with TRBJ1-3; D gene unclear. Trimming took off 4 bases at V and 0 bases at J, with 10 bases between the two ends. The CDR3 sequence is 14 residues long. Germline V gene sequence: CDR1 SQVTM, CDR2 ANQGSEA. The CDR3 reads CSVVSGLSGNTIYF. In DNA, the CDR3 is TGCAGCGTTGTGTCTGGCCTCTCTGGAAACACCATATATTTT.

This clone was detected a few times. The CDR3 loop is CASSVAGEGANTEAFF. CDR3 bases: TGTGCCAGCAGCGTAGCGGGAGAGGGAGCGAACACTGAAGCTTTCTTT. This sequence joins TRBV9 and TRBJ1-1; D remains unclear. The CDR3 contains 16 residues. The germline V gene encodes CDR1 SGDLS and CDR2 YYNGEE. V gave up 0 bases and J gave up 1 base, with 13 bases separating them.

The V call is TRBV4-1, the J call TRBJ2-6; 9 nucleotides align to TRBD1. CDR1 and CDR2 (germline): MGHRA, YSYEKL. The trim removed 4 bases at V and 0 bases at J, leaving 4 bases unmatched. This CDR3 has 17 amino acids. This CDR3 reads CASSLDRGLSGANVLTF. CDR3 sequence (DNA): TGCGCCAGCAGCCTGGACAGGGGACTCTCTGGGGCCAACGTCCTGACTTTC.

This chain's CDR3 is CASSRDRNSGNTIYF. The CDR3 coding sequence is TGTGCCAGCAGTCGAGACAGGAACTCTGGAAACACCATATATTTT. The chain couples TRBV6-5 to TRBJ1-3; D possibly corresponds to TRBD1 (6 bases). This CDR3 spans 15 amino acids. Trimming cost V 5 bases and J 0 bases, with 11 bases left between them. CDR1 is MNHEY and CDR2 is SVGAGI in the germline V gene.

The J gene is TRBJ2-7, the V gene TRBV2; D possibly corresponds to TRBD2 (5 bases). The CDR3 sequence is 15 residues long. Germline CDR1 is SNHLY and CDR2 is FYNNEI. Deletions cut 0 bases from V and 7 bases from J, with 16 bases between. CDR3: CASSEALRGTGEQYF. The DNA of the CDR3 is TGTGCCAGCAGTGAAGCGCTTCGCGGAACGGGGGAGCAGTACTTC.

This clone has a handful of counts. V and J are TRBV19 and TRBJ2-1; TRBD2 aligns across 10 bases. V shed 7 bases and J 3 bases; nucleotides not matched to a gene: 9. This CDR3 has 16 residues. Germline values: CDR1 LNHDA, CDR2 SQIVND (reference sequence). CDR3 sequence reads: CASKEASGSIYNEQFF. CDR3 nucleotide sequence: TGTGCCAGTAAAGAGGCTAGCGGGAGTATCTACAATGAGCAGTTCTTC.

V usage is TRBV21-1 and J usage is TRBJ1-5. TRBV21-1 is recorded as a pseudogene. This CDR3 comprises 16 residues. CDR3 in amino acids: CASSIGGRRRNQPQHF. CDR3 nucleotides: TGTGCCAGCAGCATTGGGGGACGGAGGCGTAATCAGCCCCAGCATTTT.

The rearrangement joins TRBV5-1 to TRBJ2-5; tentative D call: TRBD1 (5 bases). The germline gives CDR1 SGHRS, CDR2 YFSETQ. CDR3 size: 14 residues. Trimming took 4 bases from V and 5 from J, leaving 15 bases between them. The CDR3 region is CASSGAFAWETQYF. The CDR3 bases are TGCGCCAGCAGCGGGGCCTTTGCATGGGAGACCCAGTACTTC.

This clone occurred once. The rearrangement joins TRBV2 to TRBJ1-2, with 11 bases lining up with TRBD1. Unmatched junction bases numbered 4, after V lost 7 bases and J lost 0 bases. Germline CDR1 and CDR2: SNHLY and FYNNEI. The CDR3 length is 15 residues. In DNA, the CDR3 is TGTGCCAGCACGGGACAGGGGGGAGCTAACTATGGCTACACCTTC. Translation gives CASTGQGGANYGYTF.

The chain carries TRBV5-1 and TRBJ1-1; a possible D gene is TRBD1 (6 bases). V lost 3 bases and J lost 8, with 14 bases in between. The CDR3 has 13 amino acids. In germline, CDR1 is SGHRS, CDR2 YFSETQ. This CDR3 reads CASSSDRGGEAFF. The CDR3 DNA reads as TGCGCCAGCAGCTCCGACAGAGGGGGGGAAGCTTTCTTT.

The sample holds a few counts of this clone. The chain carries TRBV25-1 and TRBJ1-1; unclear D gene. In germline, CDR1 is MGHDK, CDR2 SYGVNS. The CDR3 has 13 residues. V was shortened by 5 bases and J by 10 bases, with 17 bases between the two germline ends. CDR3 amino acids: CASSLRVGSGAFF. CDR3 in DNA: TGTGCCAGCAGTCTAAGGGTTGGGAGTGGAGCTTTCTTT. Based on the CDR3 plus reference TRBV25-1 and TRBJ1-1, the full variable domain is EADIYQTPRYLVIGTGKKITLECSQTMGHDKMYWYQQDPGMELHLIHYSYGVNSTEKGDLSSESTVSRIRTEHFPLTLESARPSHTSQYLCASSLRVGSGAFFGQGTRLTVV.

The table lists this clone with a count of one. The genes are TRBV7-8 and TRBJ1-1; D gene unclear. The CDR3 has 14 residues. Trimming took 3 bases from V and 5 from J, leaving 13 bases between them. The V gene's germline CDR1 is SGHVS and CDR2 FQNEAQ. Written as DNA, the CDR3 is TGTGCCAGCAGCTTGCGTCCAGAAACTACTGAAGCTTTCTTT. Protein sequence: CASSLRPETTEAFF. The variable domain in full, completed from reference TRBV7-8 and TRBJ1-1, reads GAGVSQSPRYKVAKRGQDVALRCDPISGHVSLFWYQQALGQGPEFLTYFQNEAQLDKSGLPSDRFFAERPEGSVSTLKIQRTQQEDSAVYLCASSLRPETTEAFFGQGTRLTVV.

This sequence joins TRBV5-6 and TRBJ2-1, with D tentatively TRBD1 (6 bases). The V end lost 4 bases, the J end lost 4 bases, and 12 bases lay between the germline ends. This CDR3 is 14 amino acids long. Germline values: CDR1 SGHDT, CDR2 YYEEEE. The CDR3, as DNA: TGTGCCAGCAGCACGACAGGAGCTTACAATGAGCAGTTCTTC. It yields the protein CASSTTGAYNEQFF. Full variable domain (outside the CDR3, taken from reference TRBV5-6 and TRBJ2-1): DAGVTQSPTHLIKTRGQQVTLRCSPKSGHDTVSWYQQALGQGPQFIFQYYEEEERQRGNFPDRFSGHQFPNYSSELNVNALLLGDSALYLCASSTTGAYNEQFFGPGTRLTVL.

This sequence joins TRBV20-1 and TRBJ1-2, with TRBD1 matching 7 bases. In germline, CDR1 is DFQATT, CDR2 SNEGSKA (reference sequence). V lost 6 bases to trimming and J lost 10 bases; unmatched junction nucleotides: 8. This CDR3 region has 11 residues. CDR3 in amino acids: CSASGQAVYTF. The CDR3 coding sequence is TGCAGTGCCTCCGGACAGGCTGTCTACACCTTC.

V is TRBV11-3 and J is TRBJ2-2, with D hard to call. The V gene lost 3 bases and the J gene lost 6 bases, with 5 bases spanning the gap. This CDR3 has 12 amino acids. Germline V gives CDR1 SGHNT, CDR2 YENEEA. CDR3 sequence (DNA): TGTGCCAGCAGCTTCCCGGCCGGGGAGCTGTTTTTT. Translation: CASSFPAGELFF.

V usage is TRBV7-8 and J usage is TRBJ1-2; D might be TRBD1 (5 bases). V lost 3 bases to trimming and J lost 7 bases, with 12 bases between them. This CDR3 spans 13 amino acids. Looked up from germline, CDR1 is SGHVS and CDR2 is FQNEAQ. CDR3 residues: CASSFRGGSGYTF. In nucleotides, the CDR3 is TGTGCCAGCAGCTTTCGGGGGGGGAGTGGCTACACCTTC.